This is a list of T cell receptor beta chains from one sample in a study of blood T cell repertoires in COVID-19. Some clones are missing from TCRdb's copy, which holds only in-frame ones; the method was immunoSEQ multiplex PCR. The profile shows under 150,000 clones, more than 75% of them singletons. The material sequenced was peripheral blood. These receptors all stem from a man aged 55-75 years with active or convalescent COVID-19. The conserved cysteine and the conserved F or W are not part of the CDR3 here.

J gene: TRBJ1-6
V gene: TRBV5-1
CDR3 protein: ASSSLTGDNSPLH

J gene: TRBJ1-2
V gene: TRBV3-1/TRBV3-2
CDR3 protein: ASGQSGGYT

J gene: TRBJ1-5
V gene: TRBV10-3
CDR3 protein: AISESKLNQPQH

J gene: TRBJ1-3
V gene: TRBV7-6
CDR3 protein: ASSSEAVSNPGNTIY

J gene: TRBJ2-7
V gene: TRBV7-9
CDR3 protein: ASSLSGQTYEQY

J gene: TRBJ1-2
V gene: TRBV7-3
CDR3 protein: ASRLGQGAGYT

J gene: TRBJ2-5
V gene: TRBV4-1
CDR3 protein: ASSQGDRQETQY

J gene: TRBJ2-3
V gene: TRBV28
CDR3 protein: ASSLSGLREGRNTQY

J gene: TRBJ2-5
V gene: TRBV29-1
CDR3 protein: SVCIGQGGTQY

J gene: TRBJ1-5
V gene: TRBV19
CDR3 protein: ASSPSRDRGNQPQH

J gene: TRBJ1-5
V gene: TRBV21-1
CDR3 protein: ASLRDRDNQPQH

J gene: TRBJ2-2
V gene: TRBV7-8
CDR3 protein: ASSFSQGAGELF

J gene: TRBJ2-1
V gene: TRBV29-1
CDR3 protein: SVRTGGNEQF

J gene: TRBJ2-5
V gene: TRBV28
CDR3 protein: ASSPTSGSRTQY

J gene: TRBJ1-6
V gene: TRBV30
CDR3 protein: AWKAGHSPLH

J gene: TRBJ1-5
V gene: TRBV30
CDR3 protein: AWRDRGIGNQPQH

J gene: TRBJ2-3
V gene: TRBV30
CDR3 protein: AWSWDSGSTDTQY

J gene: TRBJ1-3
V gene: TRBV19
CDR3 protein: ASSPGGSSGNTIY

J gene: TRBJ1-2
V gene: TRBV6-5
CDR3 protein: ASTGTSFYGYT

J gene: TRBJ2-7
V gene: TRBV13
CDR3 protein: ASSNKLAGVIYEQY

J gene: TRBJ1-6
V gene: TRBV19
CDR3 protein: ASSATHHNSPLH

J gene: TRBJ2-1
V gene: TRBV25-1
CDR3 protein: ASSKRAGLSYNEQF

J gene: TRBJ2-5
V gene: TRBV9
CDR3 protein: ATTRRDRKETQY

J gene: TRBJ2-5
V gene: TRBV5-1
CDR3 protein: ASTSNQGETQY

J gene: TRBJ1-1
V gene: TRBV19
CDR3 protein: ASSLRGQANTEAF

J gene: TRBJ1-5
V gene: TRBV6-2/TRBV6-3
CDR3 protein: ASSFPRGLSNQPQH

J gene: TRBJ2-5
V gene: TRBV7-2
CDR3 protein: ASSPGTTETQY

J gene: TRBJ1-3
V gene: TRBV9
CDR3 protein: ASSQGGGQALSGNTIY

J gene: TRBJ2-7
V gene: TRBV9
CDR3 protein: ASSPGGRPSYEQY

J gene: TRBJ2-5
V gene: TRBV25-1
CDR3 protein: ASGLRQGGQETQY

J gene: TRBJ1-6
V gene: TRBV3-1/TRBV3-2
CDR3 protein: ASSQGGNSPLH